The source of this TCR beta chain is a study of cytomegalovirus exposure and HLA in healthy donors. V dropped 3 bases and J dropped 4 bases, with 10 bases sitting between them. This CDR3 region has 13 residues. Germline V CDR1 and CDR2: SGHRS, YFSETQ. Both 60 Vbeta primers and 13 Jbeta primers went into the PCR. Per the original methods: There were 80 million to 95 million unique TCR beta chains by a later count, and 8.5 million to 14 million of them were shared. The assay was immunoSEQ multiplex PCR, and TCRdb's table has in-frame clones only and misses some. Clone size and the V and J calls come from that table; the DNA yielded D and trimming. The data hold approximately 82,000 clones, with approximately 81% observed a single time. Study-wide results and limits: Across all donors, roughly uniform sequencing depth was an assumption of the presence/absence analyses. A later analysis showed that HLA-associated TCR beta chains had undergone more clonal expansion than equally common others. In an earlier analysis, in roughly 600 donors, most V segments appeared productive either ~87% or ~30% of the time.

A word on this clone: Antigen specificity is unknown.

Sequencing used PBMCs. This chain joins TRBV5-1 and TRBJ1-2; D gene ambiguous. The clonotype comes from a woman aged 50 to 60 in good health and CMV-seropositive. The CDR3 DNA sequence: TGCGCCAGCAGCTCGAGAGACACCTATGGCTACACCTTC. Protein: CASSSRDTYGYTF.